These T cell receptor beta chains were read from a single sample in a study of blood T cell repertoires in COVID-19. Sequenced by immunoSEQ multiplex PCR; TCRdb stores in-frame clones only, minus some. The sample includes more than 45,000 clones, 80% to 90% of them seen just once. The sample consisted of peripheral blood. These receptors were taken from an elderly woman with acute or convalescent COVID-19. The CDR3 runs from the conserved cysteine through the conserved F or W. Each record gives: clone size, D gene, J gene, V gene, CDR3 protein, CDR3 DNA. D genes are given only for firm matches. Expanded clones get a size class; other rows say once, few or many, or leave the size out.

>NA|NA|TRBJ2-7|TRBV2
CASSPGVPSREQYF
TGTGCCAGCTCCCCCGGGGTCCCCTCCCGCGAGCAGTACTTC
>NA|NA|TRBJ1-5|TRBV6-2/TRBV6-3
CASSYTGNSNQPQHF
TGTGCCAGCAGTTACACGGGGAATAGCAATCAGCCCCAGCATTTT
>NA|TRBD1|TRBJ1-6|TRBV5-1
CASSTSPGQENSPLHF
TGCGCCAGCAGCACGTCGCCGGGACAGGAGAATTCACCCCTCCACTTT
>NA|TRBD2|TRBJ2-1|TRBV5-6
CASSLIHTGGYNEQFF
TGTGCCAGCAGCTTGATCCACACCGGGGGGTACAATGAGCAGTTCTTC
>NA|NA|TRBJ2-4|TRBV6-4
CASSALGENIQYF
TGTGCCAGCAGCGCCCTAGGGGAAAACATTCAGTACTTC
>few|NA|TRBJ1-6|TRBV4-1
CASSLVGQSSYNSPLHF
TGCGCCAGCAGTCTCGTCGGACAGAGCTCCTATAATTCACCCCTCCACTTT
>NA|TRBD1|TRBJ1-2|TRBV5-8
CASSLVQGVRGYTF
TGTGCCAGCAGCTTAGTTCAGGGGGTACGGGGCTACACCTTC
>NA|TRBD1|TRBJ1-2|TRBV5-4
CASSPGVTGGSGYTF
TGTGCCAGCAGCCCGGGGGTGACAGGGGGGAGCGGCTACACCTTC
>NA|NA|TRBJ2-1|TRBV5-1
CASFNTGGNEQFF
TGCGCCAGTTTCAACACGGGTGGCAATGAGCAGTTCTTC
>NA|TRBD1|TRBJ2-5|TRBV6-6
CASSWTGPKVQYF
TGTGCCAGCAGTTGGACAGGCCCGAAGGTCCAGTACTTC
>NA|NA|TRBJ1-1|TRBV29-1
CSVNRELNTEAFF
TGCAGCGTCAACAGGGAACTGAACACTGAAGCTTTCTTT
>NA|NA|TRBJ1-2|TRBV30
CAWSLTGNYGYTF
TGTGCCTGGAGTCTTACAGGGAACTATGGCTACACCTTC
>NA|NA|TRBJ2-3|TRBV30
CAWSVPGMIDTQYF
TGTGCCTGGAGTGTACCAGGGATGATCGATACGCAGTATTTT
>NA|TRBD2|TRBJ2-1|TRBV4-1
CASSQVGAGGSYNEQFF
TGCGCCAGCAGCCAAGTAGGAGCGGGGGGCTCCTACAATGAGCAGTTCTTC
>NA|NA|TRBJ2-6|TRBV27
CASSLEAVRVAGANVLTF
TGTGCCAGCAGTTTAGAAGCGGTTCGGGTCGCTGGGGCCAACGTCCTGACTTTC
>NA|TRBD1|TRBJ1-2|TRBV7-2
CASSLGQWDRASGYTF
TGTGCCAGCAGCTTAGGGCAGTGGGACAGGGCTAGTGGCTACACCTTC
>NA|NA|TRBJ2-1|TRBV14
CASSQGRSYNEQFF
TGTGCCAGCAGCCAGGGGCGTTCCTACAATGAGCAGTTCTTC
>NA|TRBD1|TRBJ1-5|TRBV6-5
CASSTGTGVQPQHF
TGTGCCAGCAGCACCGGGACAGGGGTTCAGCCCCAGCATTTT
>NA|NA|TRBJ2-7|TRBV27
CARHPLSDSPYEQYF
TGTGCCAGGCACCCCCTCAGCGACTCTCCCTACGAGCAGTACTTC
>NA|NA|TRBJ2-7|TRBV5-8
CASSLRGAGWRREQYF
TGTGCCAGCAGCTTGAGGGGCGCAGGGTGGCGTCGAGAGCAGTACTTC
>NA|TRBD1|TRBJ1-5|TRBV3-1/TRBV3-2
CASSQGTGVGQPQHF
TGTGCCAGCAGCCAAGGGACAGGGGTGGGACAGCCCCAGCATTTT
>once|NA|TRBJ2-5|TRBV7-9
CASSLARALQETQYF
TGTGCCAGCAGCTTAGCCAGGGCCCTTCAAGAGACCCAGTACTTC
>NA|NA|TRBJ2-1|TRBV6-5
CASSTRFDGGEQFF
TGTGCCAGCAGTACCCGTTTCGACGGGGGTGAGCAGTTCTTC
>NA|TRBD1|TRBJ1-6|TRBV6-5
CASSYGDRYNSPLHF
TGTGCCAGCAGTTACGGGGACAGGTATAATTCACCCCTCCACTTT
>NA|NA|TRBJ1-1|TRBV19
CASSSTPRAFLNTEAFF
TGTGCCAGTAGTTCTACCCCGCGGGCCTTCCTTAACACTGAAGCTTTCTTT
>NA|NA|TRBJ2-1|TRBV30
CAWSVTRNEQFF
TGTGCCTGGAGTGTTACTAGAAATGAGCAGTTCTTC
>NA|NA|TRBJ2-5|TRBV6-5
CASSSGPETQYF
TGTGCCAGCAGTTCAGGGCCGGAGACCCAGTACTTC
>NA|NA|TRBJ1-1|TRBV19
CASSKGRLNTEAFF
TGTGCCAGCTCAAAAGGCAGGTTGAACACTGAAGCTTTCTTT
>once|NA|TRBJ2-1|TRBV12-3/TRBV12-4
CASSDRNNEQFF
TGTGCCAGCAGCGACAGAAACAATGAGCAGTTCTTC
>NA|NA|TRBJ1-3|TRBV30
CAWSSQVHFSSGNTIYF
TGTGCCTGGAGTTCCCAGGTCCATTTCAGCTCTGGAAACACCATATATTTT
>few|TRBD1|TRBJ1-6|TRBV5-1
CASKGSRDRGNSPLHF
TGCGCCAGCAAAGGGAGCCGGGACAGGGGGAATTCACCCCTCCACTTT
>NA|TRBD2|TRBJ2-5|TRBV9
CASSGPQGLAGETQYF
TGTGCCAGCAGCGGGCCCCAGGGACTAGCAGGGGAGACCCAGTACTTC
>NA|NA|TRBJ1-5|TRBV27
CASSLAGNRQPRHF
TGTGCCAGCAGTTTAGCGGGGAATCGTCAGCCCCGGCATTTT
>NA|TRBD2|TRBJ2-5|TRBV11-2
CASLAGAGETQYF
TGTGCCAGCCTAGCGGGGGCGGGAGAGACCCAGTACTTC
>NA|TRBD1|TRBJ1-1|TRBV30
CAWIKKGTGHTEAFF
TGTGCCTGGATCAAGAAGGGGACAGGGCACACTGAAGCTTTCTTT
>NA|TRBD1|TRBJ2-5|TRBV6-5
CASSSTRGRGETQYF
TGTGCCAGCAGTTCCACCAGGGGGCGCGGAGAGACCCAGTACTTC
>NA|TRBD1|TRBJ1-6|TRBV5-6
CASSVGEGQTNSPLHF
TGTGCCAGCAGCGTGGGAGAGGGACAGACGAATTCACCCCTCCACTTT
>NA|NA|TRBJ1-3|TRBV15
CATSRQGYGNTIYF
TGTGCCACCAGCAGGCAGGGGTACGGAAACACCATATATTTT
>NA|TRBD1|TRBJ1-2|TRBV2
CASSLRTGNYGYTF
TGTGCCAGCAGTCTCCGGACAGGGAACTATGGCTACACCTTC
>once|TRBD1|TRBJ1-6|TRBV5-1
CASSTRQGGGGLGAGSPLHF
TGCGCCAGCAGCACTCGACAGGGCGGCGGTGGATTGGGTGCGGGTTCACCCCTCCACTTT
>NA|TRBD1|TRBJ2-3|TRBV5-1
CASRAGTGGLVDTQYF
TGCGCCAGCAGGGCCGGGACAGGGGGCCTAGTAGATACGCAGTATTTT
>NA|TRBD1|TRBJ2-5|TRBV4-1
CASSPRQGGETQYF
TGCGCCAGCAGCCCCCGACAGGGTGGGGAGACCCAGTACTTC
>NA|NA|TRBJ1-3|TRBV5-4
CASSFRGPGNTIYF
TGTGCCAGCAGCTTCAGGGGCCCTGGAAACACCATATATTTT
>once|NA|TRBJ1-5|TRBV5-8
CASSLGGTHNQPQHF
TGTGCCAGCAGCTTGGGTGGGACACACAATCAGCCCCAGCATTTT
>NA|NA|TRBJ1-1|TRBV6-5
CATARLGANEAFF
TGTGCCACCGCCCGGTTGGGGGCCAATGAAGCTTTCTTT
>NA|TRBD1|TRBJ2-7|TRBV14
CASSQARRTGGTYEQYF
TGTGCCAGCAGCCAAGCTCGAAGGACAGGGGGAACCTACGAGCAGTACTTC
>once|NA|TRBJ2-7|TRBV30
CAWSTVVYEQYF
TGTGCCTGGAGTACGGTGGTCTACGAGCAGTACTTC
>NA|TRBD1|TRBJ2-5|TRBV7-2
CASSQDRGQETQYF
TGTGCCAGCAGCCAGGACAGGGGGCAAGAGACCCAGTACTTC
>once|NA|TRBJ1-6|TRBV21-1
CASSKERGGRYNSPLHF
TGTGCCAGCAGCAAAGAAAGAGGGGGACGGTATAATTCACCCCTCCACTTT
>NA|TRBD1|TRBJ1-5|TRBV5-6
CASSRDRVQPQHF
TGTGCCAGCAGCCGGGACAGGGTTCAGCCCCAGCATTTT
>NA|NA|TRBJ2-5|TRBV27
CASSSRFRGRAQETQYF
TGTGCCAGCAGTTCCCGTTTCAGGGGAAGGGCCCAAGAGACCCAGTACTTC
>once|TRBD1|TRBJ1-5|TRBV11-2
CASSVYRGQPQHF
TGTGCCAGCAGCGTATACAGGGGCCAGCCCCAGCATTTT
>NA|NA|TRBJ2-2|TRBV5-4
CASSLAGGTGELFF
TGTGCCAGCAGCTTGGCCGGGGGCACCGGGGAGCTGTTTTTT
>once|NA|TRBJ1-2|TRBV25-1
CASSEGGRRGYTF
TGTGCCAGCAGTGAAGGTGGCAGGAGGGGCTACACCTTC
>NA|TRBD1|TRBJ1-2|TRBV12-3/TRBV12-4
CASKDRNNYGYTF
TGTGCCAGTAAGGACAGGAATAACTATGGCTACACCTTC
>NA|TRBD1|TRBJ2-5|TRBV7-2
CASSDRGNQGETQYF
TGTGCCAGCAGCGACAGGGGGAACCAAGGAGAGACCCAGTACTTC
>NA|TRBD2|TRBJ2-7|TRBV5-1
CASSATSGGPLVQYF
TGCGCCAGCAGCGCAACTAGCGGGGGCCCCCTTGTGCAGTACTTC
>NA|TRBD1|TRBJ2-5|TRBV7-3
CASSFDREETQYF
TGTGCCAGCAGCTTCGACAGGGAAGAGACCCAGTACTTC
>NA|TRBD1|TRBJ1-1|TRBV5-1
CASSHDRVNTEAFF
TGCGCCAGCAGCCACGACAGGGTGAACACTGAAGCTTTCTTT
>NA|TRBD1|TRBJ2-5|TRBV6-6
CASSPGQGFLETQYF
TGTGCCAGCAGTCCCGGACAGGGTTTTCTGGAGACCCAGTACTTC